This TCR beta chain derives from a study of cytomegalovirus exposure and HLA in healthy donors. Findings of the study overall: In a later analysis, HLA-C alleles had the fewest associated TCRs, DRB1 alleles the most. In most subjects, TCR beta sequences reportedly gave accurate predictions of HLA-A and HLA-B alleles. A cluster of highly shared sequence variants was likely a sequencing artifact.

In the PCR, 60 Vbeta and 13 Jbeta primers were used. Using immunoSEQ multiplex PCR, the repertoire was profiled, and TCRdb retains in-frame clones only, with some absent. This table has about 150,000 clones, 76% appearing once. Only one count was recorded for this clone. The antigen is unknown. Between the trimmed V and J ends, which lost 0 bases and 2 bases, there was a span of 7 bases. The V gene's germline CDR1 is SNHLY and CDR2 FYNNEI. The CDR3 has 14 amino acids. The gene calls are TRBV2 and TRBJ1-2; maybe TRBD1 (5 bases). This receptor was taken from a middle-aged man in good health and CMV-seronegative. Input material: PBMCs. CDR3 sequence reads: CASSEAGGNYGYTF. Written as DNA, the CDR3 is TGTGCCAGCAGTGAAGCGGGGGGGAACTATGGCTACACCTTC.